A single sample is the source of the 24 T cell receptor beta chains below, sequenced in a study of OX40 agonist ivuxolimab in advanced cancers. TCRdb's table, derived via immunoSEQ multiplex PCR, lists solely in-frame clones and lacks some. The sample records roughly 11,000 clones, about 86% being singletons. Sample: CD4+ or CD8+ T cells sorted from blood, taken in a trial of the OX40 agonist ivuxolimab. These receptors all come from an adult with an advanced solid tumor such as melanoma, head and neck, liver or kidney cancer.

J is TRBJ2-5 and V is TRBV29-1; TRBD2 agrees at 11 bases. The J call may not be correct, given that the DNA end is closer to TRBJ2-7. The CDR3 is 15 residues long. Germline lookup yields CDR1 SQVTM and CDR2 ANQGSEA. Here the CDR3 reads CSVVSTSGITHEQYF. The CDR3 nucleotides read TGCAGCGTTGTATCGACTAGCGGGATAACCCACGAGCAGTACTTC.

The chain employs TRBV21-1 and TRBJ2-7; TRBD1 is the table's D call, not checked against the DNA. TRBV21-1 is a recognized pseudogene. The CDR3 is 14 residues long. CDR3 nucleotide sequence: TGTGCCAGCAGAACAGGGGAATTTACCTACGAGCAGTACTTC. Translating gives CASRTGEFTYEQYF.

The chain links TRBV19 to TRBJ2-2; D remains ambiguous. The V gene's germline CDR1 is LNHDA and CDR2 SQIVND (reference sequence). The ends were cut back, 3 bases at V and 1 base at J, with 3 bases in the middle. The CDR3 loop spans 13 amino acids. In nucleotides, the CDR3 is TGTGCCAGTAGTATGGGGAACACCGGGGAGCTGTTTTTT. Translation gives CASSMGNTGELFF.

In DNA form, the CDR3 reads TGTGCCAGCAGTTCGGTATCTGGAAACACCATATATTTT. Protein: CASSSVSGNTIYF. V and J are TRBV27 and TRBJ1-3, with D uncertain. The germline V gene encodes CDR1 MNHEY and CDR2 SMNVEV (reference sequence). The length of the CDR3 is 13 residues. V lost 4 bases, J lost 1 base, and 5 bases lay in between.

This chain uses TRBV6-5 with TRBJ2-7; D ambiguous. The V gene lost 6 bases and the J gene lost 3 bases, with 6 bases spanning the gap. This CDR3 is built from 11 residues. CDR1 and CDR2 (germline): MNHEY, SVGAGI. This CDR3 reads CASRKIYEQYF. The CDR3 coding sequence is TGTGCCAGCAGGAAAATCTACGAGCAGTACTTC.

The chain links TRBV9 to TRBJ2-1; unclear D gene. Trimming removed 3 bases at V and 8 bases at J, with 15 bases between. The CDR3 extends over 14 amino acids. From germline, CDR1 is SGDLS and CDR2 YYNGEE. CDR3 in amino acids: CASSEGPAGDEQFF. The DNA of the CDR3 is TGTGCCAGCAGCGAGGGCCCGGCCGGCGATGAGCAGTTCTTC.

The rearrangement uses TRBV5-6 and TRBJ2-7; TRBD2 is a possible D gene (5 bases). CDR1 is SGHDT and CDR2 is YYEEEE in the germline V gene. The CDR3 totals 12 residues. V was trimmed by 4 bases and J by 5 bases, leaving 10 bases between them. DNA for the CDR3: TGTGCCAGCAGCCAGGAGGACGACGAGCAGTACTTC. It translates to CASSQEDDEQYF. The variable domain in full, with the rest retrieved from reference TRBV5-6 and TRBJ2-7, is DAGVTQSPTHLIKTRGQQVTLRCSPKSGHDTVSWYQQALGQGPQFIFQYYEEEERQRGNFPDRFSGHQFPNYSSELNVNALLLGDSALYLCASSQEDDEQYFGPGTRLTVT.

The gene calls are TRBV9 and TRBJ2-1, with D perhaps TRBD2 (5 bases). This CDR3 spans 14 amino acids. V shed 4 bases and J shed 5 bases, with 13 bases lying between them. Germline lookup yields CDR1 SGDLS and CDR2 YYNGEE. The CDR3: CASSPSGGHNEQFF. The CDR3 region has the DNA TGTGCCAGCAGCCCAAGCGGCGGACACAATGAGCAGTTCTTC.

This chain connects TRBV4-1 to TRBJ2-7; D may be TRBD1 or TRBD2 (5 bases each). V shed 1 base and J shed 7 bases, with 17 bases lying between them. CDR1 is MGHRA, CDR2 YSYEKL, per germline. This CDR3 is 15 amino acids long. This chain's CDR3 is CASSQVARDLREQYF. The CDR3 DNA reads TGCGCCAGCAGCCAAGTGGCCAGGGACCTACGAGAGCAGTACTTC.

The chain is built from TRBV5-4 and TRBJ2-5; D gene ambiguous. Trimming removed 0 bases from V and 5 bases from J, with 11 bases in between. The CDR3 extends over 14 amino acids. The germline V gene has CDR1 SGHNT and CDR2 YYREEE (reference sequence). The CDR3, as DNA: TGTGCCAGCAGCTTGGACATAGGGTCGGAGACCCAGTACTTC. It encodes CASSLDIGSETQYF.

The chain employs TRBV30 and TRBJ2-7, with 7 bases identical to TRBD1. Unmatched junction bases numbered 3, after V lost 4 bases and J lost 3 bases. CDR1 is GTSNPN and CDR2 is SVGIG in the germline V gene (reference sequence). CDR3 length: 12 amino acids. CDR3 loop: CAWTDRDYEQYF. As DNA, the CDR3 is TGTGCCTGGACAGACAGGGACTACGAGCAGTACTTC.

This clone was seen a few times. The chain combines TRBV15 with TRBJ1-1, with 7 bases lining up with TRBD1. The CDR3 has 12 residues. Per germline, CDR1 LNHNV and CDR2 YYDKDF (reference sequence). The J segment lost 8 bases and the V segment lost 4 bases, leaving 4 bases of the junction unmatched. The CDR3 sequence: CATSKAQGEAFF. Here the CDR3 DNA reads TGTGCCACCAGCAAGGCACAGGGGGAAGCTTTCTTT.

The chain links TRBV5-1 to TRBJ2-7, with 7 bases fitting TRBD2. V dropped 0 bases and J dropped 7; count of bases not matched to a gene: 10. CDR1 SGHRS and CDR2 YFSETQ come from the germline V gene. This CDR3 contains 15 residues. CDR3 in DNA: TGCGCCAGCAGCTTGGGGGGAGGGTCCCCGGGGGAGCAGTACTTC. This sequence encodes CASSLGGGSPGEQYF.

CDR3 sequence reads: CASSLGLPTGELFF. CDR3 DNA sequence: TGTGCCAGCAGCTTAGGGCTCCCAACCGGGGAGCTGTTTTTT. This chain connects TRBV7-2 to TRBJ2-2, with D unclear. CDR1 SGHTA and CDR2 FQGNSA come from the germline V gene. The CDR3 extends over 14 amino acids. V gave up 1 base and J gave up 5 bases, with 8 bases separating them.

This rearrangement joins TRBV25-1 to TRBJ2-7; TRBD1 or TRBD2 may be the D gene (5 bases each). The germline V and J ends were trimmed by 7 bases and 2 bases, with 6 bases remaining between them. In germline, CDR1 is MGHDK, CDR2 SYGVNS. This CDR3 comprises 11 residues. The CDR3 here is CASTGPYEQYF. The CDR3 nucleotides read TGTGCCAGCACGGGGCCCTACGAGCAGTACTTC.

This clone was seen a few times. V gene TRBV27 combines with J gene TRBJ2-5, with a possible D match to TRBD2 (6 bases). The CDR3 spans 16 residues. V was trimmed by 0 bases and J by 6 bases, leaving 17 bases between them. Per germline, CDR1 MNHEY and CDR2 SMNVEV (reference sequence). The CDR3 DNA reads TGTGCCAGCAGTTTATCGCGGCAGGGACTGAGGCAGACCCAGTACTTC. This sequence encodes CASSLSRQGLRQTQYF.

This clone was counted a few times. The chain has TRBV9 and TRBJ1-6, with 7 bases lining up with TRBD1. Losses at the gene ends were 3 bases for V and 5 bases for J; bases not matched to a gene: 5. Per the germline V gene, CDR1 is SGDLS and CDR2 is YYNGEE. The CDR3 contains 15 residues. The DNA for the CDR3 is TGTGCCAGCAGCGGACAGGGAGGAGATAATTCACCCCTCCACTTT. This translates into CASSGQGGDNSPLHF.

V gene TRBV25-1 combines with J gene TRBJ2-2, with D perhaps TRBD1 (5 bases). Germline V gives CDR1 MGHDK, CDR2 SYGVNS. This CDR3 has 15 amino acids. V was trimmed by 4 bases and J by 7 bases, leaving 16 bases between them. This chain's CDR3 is CASSGAQGFIGELFF. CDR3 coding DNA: TGTGCCAGCAGTGGCGCGCAGGGATTCATCGGGGAGCTGTTTTTT.

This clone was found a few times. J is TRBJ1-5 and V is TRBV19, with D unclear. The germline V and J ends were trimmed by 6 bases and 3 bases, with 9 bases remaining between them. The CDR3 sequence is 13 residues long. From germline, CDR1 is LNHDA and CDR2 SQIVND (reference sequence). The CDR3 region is CASRRRDNQPQHF. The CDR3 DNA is TGTGCCAGTAGGCGGAGGGACAATCAGCCCCAGCATTTT.

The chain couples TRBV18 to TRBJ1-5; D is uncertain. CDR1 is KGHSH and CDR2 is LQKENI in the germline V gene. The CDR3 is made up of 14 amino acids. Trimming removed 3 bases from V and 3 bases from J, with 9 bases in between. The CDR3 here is CASSPSSPNQPQHF. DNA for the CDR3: TGTGCCAGCTCACCTTCAAGCCCCAATCAGCCCCAGCATTTT.

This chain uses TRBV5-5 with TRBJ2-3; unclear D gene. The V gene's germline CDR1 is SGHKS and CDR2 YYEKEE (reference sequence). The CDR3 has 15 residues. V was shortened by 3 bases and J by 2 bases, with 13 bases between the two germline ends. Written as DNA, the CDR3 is TGTGCCAGCAGCTCAGAGGACCCATTCACAGATACGCAGTATTTT. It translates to CASSSEDPFTDTQYF.

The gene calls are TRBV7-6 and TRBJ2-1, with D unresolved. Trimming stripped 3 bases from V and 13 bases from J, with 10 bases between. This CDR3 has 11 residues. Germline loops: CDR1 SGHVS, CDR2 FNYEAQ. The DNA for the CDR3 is TGTGCCAGCAGCTTCTCGAAGGAACAGTTCTTC. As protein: CASSFSKEQFF.

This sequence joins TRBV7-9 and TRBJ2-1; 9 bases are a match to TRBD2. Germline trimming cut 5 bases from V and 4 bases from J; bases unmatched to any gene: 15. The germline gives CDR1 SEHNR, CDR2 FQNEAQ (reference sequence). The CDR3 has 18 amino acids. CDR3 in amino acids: CASSPPAAGGPMYNEQFF. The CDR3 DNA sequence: TGTGCCAGCAGCCCCCCAGCGGCGGGAGGGCCAATGTACAATGAGCAGTTCTTC.

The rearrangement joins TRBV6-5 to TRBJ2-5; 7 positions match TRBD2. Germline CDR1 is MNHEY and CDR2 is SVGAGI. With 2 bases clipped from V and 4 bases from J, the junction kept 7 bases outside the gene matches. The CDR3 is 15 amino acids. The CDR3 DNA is TGTGCCAGCAGTTACCGGGAGGCCCTTGGAGAGACCCAGTACTTC. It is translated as CASSYREALGETQYF.